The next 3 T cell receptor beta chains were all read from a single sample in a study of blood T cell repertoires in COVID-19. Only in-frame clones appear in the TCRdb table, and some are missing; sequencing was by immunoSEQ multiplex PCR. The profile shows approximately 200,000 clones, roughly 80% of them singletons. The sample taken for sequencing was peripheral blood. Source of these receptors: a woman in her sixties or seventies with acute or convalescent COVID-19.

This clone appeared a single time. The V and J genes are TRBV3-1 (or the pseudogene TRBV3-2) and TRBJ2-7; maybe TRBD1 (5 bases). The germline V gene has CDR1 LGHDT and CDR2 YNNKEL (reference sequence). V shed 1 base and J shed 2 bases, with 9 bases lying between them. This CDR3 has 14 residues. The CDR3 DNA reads TGTGCCAGCAGCCAAGCCGTGGGGCCCTACGAGCAGTACTTC. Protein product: CASSQAVGPYEQYF.

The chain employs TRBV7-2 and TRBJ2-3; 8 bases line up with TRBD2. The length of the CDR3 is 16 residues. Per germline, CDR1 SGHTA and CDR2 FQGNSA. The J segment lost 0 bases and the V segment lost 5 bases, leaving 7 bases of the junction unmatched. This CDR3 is CASSTRGGASTDTQYF. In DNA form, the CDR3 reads TGTGCCAGCAGCACCCGGGGGGGCGCTAGCACAGATACGCAGTATTTT.

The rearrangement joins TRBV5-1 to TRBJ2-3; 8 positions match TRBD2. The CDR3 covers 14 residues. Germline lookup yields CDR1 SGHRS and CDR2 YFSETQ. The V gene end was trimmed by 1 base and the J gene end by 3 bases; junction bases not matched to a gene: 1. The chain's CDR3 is CASSLSGGTDTQYF. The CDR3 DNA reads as TGCGCCAGCAGCTTGAGCGGGGGTACAGATACGCAGTATTTT.